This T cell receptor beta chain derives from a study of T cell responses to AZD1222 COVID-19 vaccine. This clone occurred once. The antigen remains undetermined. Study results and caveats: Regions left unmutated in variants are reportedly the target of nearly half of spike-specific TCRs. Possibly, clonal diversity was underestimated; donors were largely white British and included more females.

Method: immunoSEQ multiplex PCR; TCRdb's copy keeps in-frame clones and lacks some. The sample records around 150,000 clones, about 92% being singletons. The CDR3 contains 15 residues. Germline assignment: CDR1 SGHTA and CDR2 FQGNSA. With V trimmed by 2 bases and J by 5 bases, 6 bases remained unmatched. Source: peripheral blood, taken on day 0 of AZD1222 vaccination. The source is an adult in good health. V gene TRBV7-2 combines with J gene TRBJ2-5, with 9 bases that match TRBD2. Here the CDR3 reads CASSLLAGGRETQYF. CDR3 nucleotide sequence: TGTGCCAGCAGCTTACTCGCGGGGGGGCGGGAGACCCAGTACTTC.